The 26 T cell receptor beta chains below come from one sample, sequenced in a study of T cell responses to AZD1222 COVID-19 vaccine. Sequenced by immunoSEQ multiplex PCR; TCRdb stores in-frame clones only, minus some. The repertoire consists of roughly 120,000 clones, with roughly 91% occurring once and the leading ten covering about 1.2%. The source material was peripheral blood, sampled on day 0 of AZD1222 vaccination. The receptors originated from an adult in good health.

The V call is TRBV5-1, the J call TRBJ1-4, with D uncertain. Looked up from germline, CDR1 is SGHRS and CDR2 is YFSETQ. CDR3 length: 10 residues. Trimming pared 9 bases from V and 12 bases from J, leaving 12 bases between. In DNA form, the CDR3 reads TGCGCCATCAAGCGGAATCAACTGTTTTTT. Translation: CAIKRNQLFF.

For the CDR3, the DNA is TGTGCCAGCAGCTTGGGAGGCGGGACAGGCGGCGAAAAACTGTTTTTT. It yields the protein CASSLGGGTGGEKLFF. The chain carries TRBV5-4 and TRBJ1-4, with 8 bases matching TRBD1. Germline trimming cut 0 bases from V and 8 bases from J; bases unmatched to any gene: 9. Looked up from germline, CDR1 is SGHNT and CDR2 is YYREEE (reference sequence). The CDR3 is made up of 16 amino acids.

The chain joins TRBV6-6 to TRBJ2-7; D is unclear. The germline V gene encodes CDR1 MNHNY and CDR2 SVGAGI (reference sequence). Trimming removed 0 bases from V and 0 bases from J, with 6 bases in between. This CDR3 contains 14 residues. Here the CDR3 DNA reads TGTGCCAGCAGTTACTCCCCCAGCTCCTACGAGCAGTACTTC. This codes for CASSYSPSSYEQYF.

The chain links TRBV12-5 to TRBJ2-7; no definite D call. Germline V CDR1 and CDR2: LGHNT, FRNRAP. This CDR3 contains 13 residues. Trimming cost V 1 base and J 4 bases, with 8 bases left between them. DNA for the CDR3: TGTGCTAGTGGTTTGGCACAGAATTACGAGCAGTACTTC. This gives the protein CASGLAQNYEQYF.

This clone came up a few times. The chain carries TRBV6-2 or TRBV6-3 and TRBJ1-6; 7 bases line up with TRBD1. The V segment lost 2 bases and the J segment 8 bases; nucleotides outside the gene matches: 15. The CDR3 loop spans 18 amino acids. CDR1 and CDR2 (germline): MNHEY, SVGEGT. CDR3: CASSYEEGASGHHSPLHF. CDR3 bases: TGTGCCAGCAGTTACGAGGAGGGGGCCTCTGGACATCATTCACCCCTCCACTTT.

The CDR3 sequence is CASSVRQGRDTEAFF. The CDR3 DNA is TGTGCCAGCAGCGTCCGACAGGGGAGAGATACTGAAGCTTTCTTT. The chain is built from TRBV9 and TRBJ1-1; 8 bases map to TRBD1. V lost 2 bases to trimming and J lost 5 bases; unmatched junction nucleotides: 8. Germline CDR1 and CDR2: SGDLS and YYNGEE. This CDR3 spans 15 amino acids.

The J gene is TRBJ1-5, the V gene TRBV18; D is uncertain. Germline loops: CDR1 KGHSH, CDR2 LQKENI. This CDR3 region has 13 residues. With 2 bases removed from V and 5 bases from J, the gap between germline ends came to 7 bases. CDR3 loop: CASSPFKDQPQHF. Here the CDR3 DNA reads TGTGCCAGCTCACCATTTAAAGATCAGCCCCAGCATTTT.

The rearrangement joins TRBV28 to TRBJ2-1; TRBD1 aligns across 8 bases. The CDR3 consists of 15 residues. The J segment lost 7 bases and the V segment lost 2 bases, leaving 7 bases of the junction unmatched. Germline values: CDR1 MDHEN, CDR2 SYDVKM. This CDR3 is CASSLLQGALNEQFF. The CDR3 DNA follows: TGTGCCAGCAGTTTACTGCAGGGGGCGCTTAATGAGCAGTTCTTC.

This rearrangement joins TRBV7-9 to TRBJ1-1; TRBD1 might be the D (5 bases). Germline V CDR1 and CDR2: SEHNR, FQNEAQ (reference sequence). The CDR3 spans 13 residues. Trimming shortened V by 5 bases and J by 7 bases, and 14 bases separated the two germline ends. CDR3 sequence reads: CASSPRDEDEAFF. The CDR3, as DNA: TGTGCCAGCAGCCCCCGGGACGAAGATGAAGCTTTCTTT. The whole variable domain, filled in from reference TRBV7-9 and TRBJ1-1, reads DTGVSQNPRHKITKRGQNVTFRCDPISEHNRLYWYRQTLGQGPEFLTYFQNEAQLEKSRLLSDRFSAERPKGSFSTLEIQRTEQGDSAMYLCASSPRDEDEAFFGQGTRLTVV.

The V and J genes are TRBV5-4 and TRBJ2-7, with 13 bases that match TRBD2. Germline V lookup: CDR1 SGHNT, CDR2 YYREEE (reference sequence). The ends lost 4 bases at V and 3 bases at J; junction bases unmatched: 4. The CDR3 sequence is 15 residues long. CDR3 DNA sequence: TGTGCCAGCAGCGATCGGACTAGCGGGGGCTACGAGCAGTACTTC. This gives the protein CASSDRTSGGYEQYF.

This chain joins TRBV14 and TRBJ2-1; 10 positions agree with TRBD2. This CDR3 is built from 15 residues. The trim removed 5 bases at V and 9 bases at J, leaving 10 bases unmatched. In germline, CDR1 is SGHDN, CDR2 FVKESK. The CDR3 is CASSSSGGVLSEQFF. CDR3 DNA sequence: TGTGCCAGCAGCTCCAGCGGGGGGGTGCTAAGTGAGCAGTTCTTC.

CDR3 region: CASRAQGANYGYTF. CDR3 coding DNA: TGTGCCAGCAGGGCTCAAGGGGCCAACTATGGCTACACCTTC. The rearrangement links TRBV2 to TRBJ1-2, with a possible D match to TRBD1 (5 bases). The germline V gene encodes CDR1 SNHLY and CDR2 FYNNEI. V was shortened by 6 bases and J by 2 bases, with 13 bases between the two germline ends. The CDR3 is 14 amino acids.

This chain joins TRBV5-1 and TRBJ1-6; D is undetermined. V lost 0 bases, J lost 12 bases, and 19 bases lay in between. The CDR3 covers 16 residues. Germline values: CDR1 SGHRS, CDR2 YFSETQ. This chain's CDR3 is CASSLDPNGRERPLHF. Written as DNA, the CDR3 is TGCGCCAGCAGCTTGGACCCGAATGGTCGCGAGAGACCCCTCCACTTT.

V is TRBV6-6 and J is TRBJ1-1, with D maybe TRBD1 (5 bases). Germline CDR1 MNHNY, CDR2 SVGAGI (reference sequence). Trimming left V 2 bases short and J 10 bases short, with 11 bases between. This CDR3 has 12 residues. CDR3 region: CASSYPGGTAFF. DNA for the CDR3: TGTGCCAGCAGTTACCCCGGGGGAACAGCTTTCTTT.

V gene TRBV27 combines with J gene TRBJ2-3; TRBD2 agrees at 7 bases. Germline V gene data show CDR1 as MNHEY and CDR2 as SMNVEV (reference sequence). J gave up 3 bases and V 0 bases, and 6 bases lay outside the gene matches. The CDR3 length is 16 residues. In nucleotides, the CDR3 is TGTGCCAGCAGTTTATCGGGGGGGATAGGAACAGATACGCAGTATTTT. It encodes CASSLSGGIGTDTQYF.

The chain combines TRBV4-1 with TRBJ2-1; 11 positions match TRBD1. This CDR3 has 15 residues. Germline CDR1 reads MGHRA; CDR2 reads YSYEKL. V shed 1 base, J shed 7 bases, and the junction held 3 bases outside the gene matches. CDR3 nucleotide sequence: TGCGCCAGCAGCCAAGTGGGACAGGGGGTGAATGAGCAGTTCTTC. Translated, it gives CASSQVGQGVNEQFF.

The V gene is TRBV10-3, the J gene TRBJ1-2; 8 nucleotides line up with TRBD1. The CDR3 covers 13 residues. After removal of 6 bases from V and 6 bases from J, the junction contained 6 bases not matched to a gene. The V gene's germline CDR1 is ENHRY and CDR2 SYGVKD. The CDR3 DNA sequence: TGTGCCATCAGACCGGACAGGGTGGATGGCTACACCTTC. It specifies CAIRPDRVDGYTF.

This sequence joins TRBV19 and TRBJ2-4; D uncertain. Deletions cut 1 base from V and 3 bases from J, with 16 bases between. This CDR3 is built from 17 residues. CDR1 is LNHDA, CDR2 SQIVND, per germline (reference sequence). This CDR3 reads CASSIGVASFSKNIQYF. The CDR3 DNA is TGTGCCAGTAGTATAGGAGTTGCCAGCTTTAGCAAAAACATTCAGTACTTC.

V and J are TRBV19 and TRBJ2-1; TRBD2 matches 14 bases. Germline CDR1 reads LNHDA; CDR2 reads SQIVND (reference sequence). The J segment lost 9 bases and the V segment lost 5 bases, leaving 9 bases of the junction unmatched. The CDR3 is made up of 16 amino acids. The CDR3 DNA reads as TGTGCCAGTAGTGTCATGACTAGCGGGGGGGCCGTTGAGCAGTTCTTC. As protein: CASSVMTSGGAVEQFF. The whole variable domain, remainder taken from reference TRBV19 and TRBJ2-1, is DGGITQSPKYLFRKEGQNVTLSCEQNLNHDAMYWYRQDPGQGLRLIYYSQIVNDFQKGDIAEGYSVSREKKESFPLTVTSAQKNPTAFYLCASSVMTSGGAVEQFFGPGTRLTVL.

This rearrangement joins TRBV6-5 to TRBJ2-7; D is perhaps TRBD1 (6 bases). Trimming removed 4 bases at V and 4 bases at J, with 11 bases between. The germline V gene has CDR1 MNHEY and CDR2 SVGAGI. This CDR3 is 13 amino acids long. The CDR3 is CASSSPDRYEQYF. CDR3 coding DNA: TGTGCCAGCAGTTCCCCCGACAGGTACGAGCAGTACTTC.

The chain links TRBV5-1 to TRBJ1-2, with a tentative D call TRBD1 (5 bases). The CDR3 has 17 amino acids. Trimming cost V 3 bases and J 0 bases, with 18 bases left between them. In germline, CDR1 is SGHRS, CDR2 YFSETQ. This chain's CDR3 is CASSSVGAQAPNYGYTF. The CDR3 DNA is TGCGCCAGCAGCTCCGTTGGGGCACAGGCACCTAACTATGGCTACACCTTC.

This chain connects TRBV11-2 to TRBJ2-1, with D possibly TRBD1 on 5 matching bases. V lost 2 bases, J lost 7 bases, and 9 bases lay in between. The CDR3 has 13 amino acids. The germline gives CDR1 SGHAT, CDR2 FQNNGV. The CDR3 bases are TGTGCCAGCAGCTTACCAGGGTATAATGAGCAGTTCTTC. This sequence encodes CASSLPGYNEQFF.

This clone has more than one count but fewer than ten. The CDR3 DNA is TGTGCCAGCGCTGGGGGCTTGAACACCGGGGAGCTGTTTTTT. It specifies CASAGGLNTGELFF. V gene TRBV6-9 combines with J gene TRBJ2-2; D might be TRBD1 (6 bases). Germline values: CDR1 MNHGY, CDR2 SVAAGI. The CDR3 runs 14 residues. The germline V and J ends were trimmed by 8 bases and 1 base, with 11 bases remaining between them.

The genes are TRBV13 and TRBJ2-1; 13 bases line up with TRBD2. The CDR3 covers 15 residues. Germline CDR1 and CDR2: PRHDT and FYEKMQ (reference sequence). The ends lost 10 bases at V and 1 base at J; junction bases unmatched: 4. This chain's CDR3 is CATLLAGGSYNEQFF. DNA for the CDR3: TGTGCCACCTTACTAGCGGGGGGGTCCTACAATGAGCAGTTCTTC.

The V and J genes are TRBV5-4 and TRBJ2-1, with a possible D match to TRBD2 (7 bases). Trimming cost V 3 bases and J 6 bases, with 10 bases left between them. From germline, CDR1 is SGHNT and CDR2 YYREEE (reference sequence). This CDR3 has 13 residues. As DNA, the CDR3 is TGTGCCAGCAGCTCAGGGGAGGGCAATGAGCAGTTCTTC. It encodes CASSSGEGNEQFF.

The chain links TRBV7-2 to TRBJ1-2; a possible D gene is TRBD1 (5 bases). In germline, CDR1 is SGHTA, CDR2 FQGNSA. Trimming pared 1 base from V and 0 bases from J, leaving 15 bases between. The CDR3 contains 17 residues. The CDR3 bases are TGTGCCAGCAGCTTAGTGGGTTGGCAGGGAGCTAACTATGGCTACACCTTC. It translates to CASSLVGWQGANYGYTF.